These 5 T cell receptor beta chains share one sample of origin, sequenced in a study of cytomegalovirus exposure and HLA in healthy donors. PCR primers comprised 60 Vbeta and 13 Jbeta primers. Clones were read by immunoSEQ multiplex PCR, and TCRdb kept only the in-frame ones, dropping some. The sample shows 200,000 or so clones, approximately 88% of them seen only once. The specimen sequenced was PBMCs. The receptors stem from a boy aged 5-17 years in good health and CMV-seronegative.

The chain employs TRBV20-1 and TRBJ1-2; no definite D call. The V end lost 7 bases, the J end lost 3 bases, and 9 bases lay between the germline ends. This CDR3 has 11 amino acids. The germline CDR1 and CDR2 sequences are DFQATT and SNEGSKA (reference sequence). CDR3 sequence: CSVQADYGYTF. Here the CDR3 DNA reads TGCAGTGTTCAGGCAGACTATGGCTACACCTTC.

The CDR3 sequence is CASSLEEDTPLHF. The DNA for the CDR3 is TGCGCCAGCAGCTTGGAGGAGGATACACCCCTCCACTTT. V gene TRBV5-1 combines with J gene TRBJ1-6; D gene ambiguous. The CDR3 runs to 13 residues. With 0 bases removed from V and 11 bases from J, the gap between germline ends came to 9 bases. Germline assignment: CDR1 SGHRS and CDR2 YFSETQ.

The CDR3 spells CASSLQGGTEAFF. The DNA for the CDR3 is TGTGCCAGCAGCTTGCAGGGTGGCACTGAAGCTTTCTTT. The chain has TRBV5-6 and TRBJ1-1; D may be TRBD1 (5 bases). The germline V gene has CDR1 SGHDT and CDR2 YYEEEE. Trimming pared 1 base from V and 4 bases from J, leaving 8 bases between. There are 13 residues in the CDR3.

This chain links TRBV13 with TRBJ1-6; TRBD1 aligns across 7 bases. The CDR3 totals 18 residues. With 5 bases clipped from V and 10 bases from J, the junction kept 20 bases outside the gene matches. Germline V gives CDR1 PRHDT, CDR2 FYEKMQ (reference sequence). Here the CDR3 reads CASSPTSGREGAWSPLHF. DNA of the CDR3: TGTGCCAGCAGCCCCACATCGGGTCGGGAGGGGGCTTGGTCACCCCTCCACTTT.

This clone was found once. The gene calls are TRBV9 and TRBJ2-3, with 8 bases aligning to TRBD2. The CDR3 runs to 16 residues. The germline V gene has CDR1 SGDLS and CDR2 YYNGEE. The ends lost 3 bases at V and 1 base at J; junction bases unmatched: 7. In DNA form, the CDR3 reads TGTGCCAGCAGCGGAGTAGCGGGGCCCCGCACAGATACGCAGTATTTT. Protein product: CASSGVAGPRTDTQYF. Variable domain in full (rest from reference TRBV9 and TRBJ2-3): DSGVTQTPKHLITATGQRVTLRCSPRSGDLSVYWYQQSLDQGLQFLIQYYNGEERAKGNILERFSAQQFPDLHSELNLSSLELGDSALYFCASSGVAGPRTDTQYFGPGTRLTVL.